These T cell receptor beta chains were read from a single sample in a study of response to subunit inactivated influenza vaccine. MiXCR was run by TCRdb on the RT-PCR reads, yielding one entry per CDR3 protein. Among about 620,000 distinct CDR3 sequences listed, about an eighth were seen once. This sample comprised PBMCs from blood, obtained on the day of vaccination. The receptor source for this set is a man aged 50 to 60 who received an inactivated influenza vaccine. CDR3s include the opening cysteine and the closing phenylalanine or tryptophan. D genes are given only for firm matches. Clone size is given for some rows only: seen once, a few or many times, or a class if the clone is expanded.

j_call d_call clone_size v_call cdr3_nt cdr3_aa
TRBJ2-3 TRBD1 few TRBV7-2 TGTGCCAGCAGCAGACAGACAGGGGGCGTAGATACGCAGTATTTT CASSRQTGGVDTQYF
TRBJ2-4 - few TRBV27 TGTGCCAGCAGTCCCATGAGTCAGGGACGAGCCAAAAACATTCAGTACTTC CASSPMSQGRAKNIQYF
TRBJ1-1 - - TRBV5-4 TGTGCCGCAAGGGGATTGGACACTGAAGCTTTCTTT CAARGLDTEAFF
TRBJ1-2 TRBD1 - TRBV5-6 TGTGCCGGGACCAGGGGGCGGTCTTATGGCTACACCTTC CAGTRGRSYGYTF
TRBJ2-1 TRBD2 many TRBV28 TGTGCCAGCAGTACCGTGGCGGGAGGGCCTTACAATGAGCAGTTCTTC CASSTVAGGPYNEQFF
TRBJ1-6 - - TRBV7-2 TGTGCCAGCAGCTTACACAGGAGTATAGGATCACCCCTCCACTTT CASSLHRSIGSPLHF
TRBJ1-5 TRBD1 few TRBV28 TGTGCCAGTTGTAACAGGGGCCGAAGGAATCAGCCCCAGCATTTT CASCNRGRRNQPQHF
TRBJ2-1 - few TRBV7-9 TGTGCCAGCAGCTTGGACTTAGAAAATGAGCAGTTCTTC CASSLDLENEQFF
TRBJ2-3 TRBD1 many TRBV12-3/TRBV12-4 TGTGCCAGCAGTTTCAGAGGGGGCCCTAGGACAGATACGCAGTATTTT CASSFRGGPRTDTQYF
TRBJ2-5 - few TRBV18 TGTGCCAGCTCACCAAGGCGAGGGGAGACCCAGTACTTC CASSPRRGETQYF
TRBJ2-1 - few TRBV3-1 TGTGCCAGCAGCCAAGATTTTACAGACAATGAGCAGTTCTTC CASSQDFTDNEQFF
TRBJ2-5 - few TRBV7-9 TGTGCCATCGACCTGCGCAGAGAGACCCAGTACTTC CAIDLRRETQYF
TRBJ1-1 TRBD1 few TRBV12-3/TRBV12-4 TGTGCCAGCAGTATCCGGGACAGGGGCACTGAAGCTTTCTTT CASSIRDRGTEAFF
TRBJ2-7 - few TRBV29-1 TGCAGCGTTCAGTATCTGGGGTCCCACGAGCAGTACTTC CSVQYLGSHEQYF
TRBJ2-3 - - TRBV5-8 TGTGCCAGCAGCTTGGGGGCAGGAATCACAGATACGCAGTATTTT CASSLGAGITDTQYF
TRBJ2-7 - - TRBV10-3 TGTGCCATCAGGGGGGAGGCCTACGAGCAGTACTTC CAIRGEAYEQYF
TRBJ2-7 TRBD2 few TRBV29-1 TGCAGCGTTGTCCCCGGGACTAGCAACGAGCAGTACTTC CSVVPGTSNEQYF
TRBJ2-2 TRBD2 few TRBV5-1 TGCGCCAGCAGCTTGCAGTCGGGAGGCACCGGGGAGCTGTTTTTT CASSLQSGGTGELFF
TRBJ2-5 - many TRBV12-3/TRBV12-4 TGTGCCAGCAGTTGGGATCAAGAGACCCAGTACTTC CASSWDQETQYF
TRBJ1-2 - - TRBV5-6 TGTGCCAGCAGCTTGGGGACGTTAGACTATGGCTACACCTTC CASSLGTLDYGYTF
TRBJ2-7 - many TRBV9 TGTGCCAGCAGCTCCGGTCCCCTACGAGGGCAGTACTTC CASSSGPLRGQYF
TRBJ2-7 - - TRBV6-2/TRBV6-3 TGTGCCAGCAGGTCCGGGACTCACTTCTACGAGCAGTACTTC CASRSGTHFYEQYF
TRBJ1-4 - few TRBV6-1 TGTGCCAGCAGTGAAGTGGCGGCCAGGACTAATGAAAAACTGTTTTTT CASSEVAARTNEKLFF
TRBJ1-2 TRBD1 - TRBV5-5 TGTGCCAGCAGCGCTACAGGGGGCGGCGGCTACACCTTC CASSATGGGGYTF
TRBJ2-5 - - TRBV29-1 TGCAGCGGGGTCCGGGGCCAAGAGACCCAGTACTTC CSGVRGQETQYF
TRBJ2-7 - few TRBV4-3 TGCGCCAGCAGCCAAGATCGCCTTTCCGAGCAGTACTTC CASSQDRLSEQYF
TRBJ2-3 TRBD2 many TRBV28 TGTGCCAGCAGTGGGACTAGCGGGATCACAGATACGCAGTATTTT CASSGTSGITDTQYF
TRBJ2-2 - few TRBV4-1 TGCGCCAGCAGCCAAGTGGTCGGGATCGGGGAGCTGTTTTTT CASSQVVGIGELFF
TRBJ2-5 - few TRBV6-5 TGTGCCAGCAGTCACCAGTCTCAAGAGACCCAGTACTTC CASSHQSQETQYF
TRBJ2-3 TRBD2 few TRBV4-3 TGCGCCAGCAGCCAAGAAATAAAAGCGGGAGGCAGCACAGATACGCAGTATTTT CASSQEIKAGGSTDTQYF
TRBJ2-2 TRBD2 - TRBV29-1 TGCAGCCCCAGAAACGGACTAGCGGGAGCAATCTTTCACGGGGAGCTGTTTTTT CSPRNGLAGAIFHGELFF